These 5 T cell receptor beta chains were sequenced from one sample in a study of blood T cell repertoires in COVID-19 (dated by TCRdb to 2018 to 2020). Library preparation was by the immunoSEQ multiplex PCR assay. Sourced from immuneACCESS, this table was stored by TCRdb with only in-frame sequences that have V and J called. A share of the clones is absent; for the studies checked, an unresolved V gene accounts for under half, and the remainder has no known explanation. Across this sample there are approximately 56,000 clones, with 84% seen only once. The ten largest account for roughly 13% of the sample. The sequenced material came from peripheral blood. The receptor source for this set is a woman older than 75 with acute or convalescent COVID-19.

The gene calls are TRBV19 and TRBJ2-6, with 9 nucleotides matching TRBD1. Unmatched junction bases numbered 9, after V lost 6 bases and J lost 12 bases. The germline V gene encodes CDR1 LNHDA and CDR2 SQIVND (reference sequence). This CDR3 is 14 amino acids long. The CDR3 is CASREWDRDGVLTF. For the CDR3, the DNA is TGTGCCAGTAGAGAATGGGACAGGGATGGCGTCCTGACTTTC.

This chain connects TRBV4-1 to TRBJ2-4; D is unresolved. Between the trimmed V and J ends, which lost 1 base and 0 bases, there was a span of 10 bases. The CDR3 has 16 amino acids. The germline V gene encodes CDR1 MGHRA and CDR2 YSYEKL. Here the CDR3 reads CASSQVGTLAKNIQYF. In nucleotides, the CDR3 is TGCGCCAGCAGCCAAGTTGGCACCCTAGCCAAAAACATTCAGTACTTC.

The J gene is TRBJ1-2, the V gene TRBV24-1; TRBD1 agrees at 7 bases. The CDR3 spans 15 residues. V lost 3 bases to trimming and J lost 8 bases; unmatched junction nucleotides: 11. From germline, CDR1 is KGHDR and CDR2 SFDVKD. DNA of the CDR3: TGTGCCACCAGTGATATACACAGGGGAAGACAAGGCTACACCTTC. This codes for CATSDIHRGRQGYTF.

The V call is TRBV2, the J call TRBJ1-4, with a weak D call TRBD1 (6 bases). This CDR3 spans 14 amino acids. Germline lookup yields CDR1 SNHLY and CDR2 FYNNEI. The germline V and J ends were trimmed by 5 bases and 8 bases, with 15 bases remaining between them. The CDR3 sequence: CASSQQGFSEKLFF. The CDR3 DNA reads TGTGCCAGCAGTCAACAGGGTTTTAGCGAAAAACTGTTTTTT. The whole variable domain, remainder taken from reference TRBV2 and TRBJ1-4, is EPEVTQTPSHQVTQMGQEVILRCVPISNHLYFYWYRQILGQKVEFLVSFYNNEISEKSEIFDDQFSVERPDGSNFTLKIRSTKLEDSAMYFCASSQQGFSEKLFFGSGTQLSVL.

The chain has TRBV5-1 and TRBJ1-6, with TRBD1 identical over 8 bases. J was trimmed by 6 bases and V by 4 bases; bases with no gene match: 6. Germline V lookup: CDR1 SGHRS, CDR2 YFSETQ. CDR3 length: 15 residues. CDR3 nucleotide sequence: TGCGCCAGCAGCGCCGACAGGGGTTCTAATTCACCCCTCCACTTT. Translated, it gives CASSADRGSNSPLHF.